This T cell receptor (beta chain) was found in a study of molecular identifiers for immune sequencing clone quantification. The germline gives CDR1 MDHEN, CDR2 SYDVKM. The CDR3 has 16 amino acids. Losses at the gene ends were 2 bases for V and 0 bases for J; bases not matched to a gene: 2. From the PCR reads, TCRdb called clonotypes with MiXCR, one entry per CDR3 protein. The sample records some 41,000 distinct CDR3 sequences, less than 20% being singletons. V and J are TRBV28 and TRBJ1-3; 9 nucleotides match TRBD1. The sequenced material came from naive CD8+ T cells from blood, with Jurkat cell RNA spiked in. Subset in this sample: FACS-sorted CD8+CD4-CCR7+CD45RA+ naive T cells. The origin of this receptor is a human donor in good health. Some libraries in this study had Jurkat cell RNA spiked in. The CDR3 protein is CASSLRGQGSGNTIYF. DNA for the CDR3: TGTGCCAGCAGTTTAAGGGGACAGGGCTCTGGAAACACCATATATTTT.